This TCR beta chain was found in a study of technical replicates of blood from several donors. Libraries were prepared by immunoSEQ multiplex PCR; TCRdb keeps only in-frame clonotypes and omits some of them. The sample has over 55,000 clones; about 90% are singletons. This CDR3 region has 18 residues. The V gene end was trimmed by 5 bases and the J gene end by 3 bases; junction bases not matched to a gene: 12. From germline, CDR1 is SGHTA and CDR2 FQGNSA. The clonotype originates from a human donor in good health. Some clones in this sample may be carry-over from other donors' samples. The sequencing sample was made of PBMCs. The rearrangement links TRBV7-2 to TRBJ2-3, with TRBD2 identical over 12 bases. The chain's CDR3 is CASSPRTSGARRTDTQYF. The CDR3 DNA sequence: TGTGCCAGCAGCCCACGGACTAGCGGGGCCCGCCGGACAGATACGCAGTATTTT.